This entry lists 17 T cell receptor beta chains sequenced from one sample in a study of human T cells and chemical hapten exposure. The time point is: pre-sensitization, week 0. Treatment indicated: therapeutic diphenylcyclopropenone sensitization with weekly scalp DPC. MiXCR, applied by TCRdb to the RACE reads, yields one record per CDR3 protein. This table holds about 42,000 distinct CDR3 sequences, around 12% found once. Source: whole blood, taken in connection with sensitization to the hapten diphenylcyclopropenone (DPC). Every receptor here comes from a woman aged 25 to 39 with alopecia areata. Some clones in this sample may be carry-over from other donors' samples.

This clonotype was counted many times. This sequence joins TRBV5-1 and TRBJ2-1, with 16 positions matching TRBD2. This CDR3 contains 16 residues. With 4 bases clipped from V and 7 bases from J, the junction kept 5 bases outside the gene matches. The V gene's germline CDR1 is SGHRS and CDR2 YFSETQ. DNA for the CDR3: TGCGCCAGCAGCCCTCCGGGACTAGCGGGAGGGAATGAGCAGTTCTTC. Its protein product is CASSPPGLAGGNEQFF.

This clonotype was detected ten times or more. The gene calls are TRBV28 and TRBJ2-3; 9 nucleotides match TRBD1. Germline V gives CDR1 MDHEN, CDR2 SYDVKM. V shed 5 bases, J shed 2 bases, and the junction held 8 bases outside the gene matches. The CDR3 spans 16 residues. In DNA, the CDR3 is TGTGCCAGCAGTCCGCCGGGACAGGGACACACAGATACGCAGTATTTT. Amino acid sequence: CASSPPGQGHTDTQYF.

The rearrangement joins TRBV20-1 to TRBJ2-1; 10 nucleotides agree with TRBD2. V gave up 4 bases and J gave up 14 bases; unmatched junction bases: 14. The CDR3 is made up of 14 amino acids. CDR1 and CDR2 (germline): DFQATT, SNEGSKA (reference sequence). The CDR3 nucleotides are TGCAGTGCTACCTCGTCTATAGCGGGAGGAACGGAGTTCTTC. This codes for CSATSSIAGGTEFF.

The chain employs TRBV4-2 and TRBJ1-6; the D is unclear. Deletions cut 1 base from V and 7 bases from J, with 5 bases between. The germline gives CDR1 LGHNA, CDR2 YNFKEQ. The CDR3 contains 13 residues. The CDR3 DNA reads as TGTGCCAGCAGCCAAGCGACCAATTCACCCCTCCACTTT. This sequence encodes CASSQATNSPLHF.

This clonotype was detected only a few times. This chain uses TRBV7-2 with TRBJ2-7, with a possible D match to TRBD1 (7 bases). This CDR3 is 16 amino acids long. The V end was cut by 3 bases, the J end by 6 bases, with 21 bases between. From germline, CDR1 is SGHTA and CDR2 FQGNSA. CDR3 nucleotides: TGTGCCAGCAGCTTCCCCCAGGGGGGTGTAGTGGGCGAGCAGTACTTC. Translating gives CASSFPQGGVVGEQYF.

This clonotype occurred a few times. The V gene is TRBV11-2, the J gene TRBJ1-1, with no clear D. Trimming cost V 1 base and J 5 bases, with 5 bases left between them. Germline V CDR1 and CDR2: SGHAT, FQNNGV. The CDR3 extends over 12 amino acids. In DNA, the CDR3 is TGTGCCAGCAGCTTAGTGGGGACTGAAGCTTTCTTT. As protein: CASSLVGTEAFF.

This clonotype was recorded many times. V is TRBV11-2 and J is TRBJ2-3; D possibly uses TRBD1 or TRBD2 (5 bases each). Germline V CDR1 and CDR2: SGHAT, FQNNGV. V was trimmed by 5 bases and J by 4 bases, leaving 16 bases between them. The CDR3 consists of 15 residues. This CDR3 is CASSRGPDSADTQYF. DNA for the CDR3: TGTGCCAGCAGCCGGGGACCTGATTCAGCAGATACGCAGTATTTT.

This chain links TRBV3-1 with TRBJ2-2, with TRBD2 identical over 9 bases. Germline V gene sequence: CDR1 LGHDT, CDR2 YNNKEL (reference sequence). V lost 4 bases to trimming and J lost 5 bases; unmatched junction nucleotides: 5. The CDR3 covers 15 residues. Here the CDR3 reads CASSRQAGGTGELFF. The DNA for the CDR3 is TGTGCCAGCAGCCGCCAAGCGGGAGGAACCGGGGAGCTGTTTTTT.

The genes are TRBV5-6 and TRBJ1-2, with unresolved D. The germline V and J ends were trimmed by 3 bases and 2 bases, with 11 bases remaining between them. The CDR3 length is 14 residues. The V gene's germline CDR1 is SGHDT and CDR2 YYEEEE. The DNA of the CDR3 is TGTGCCAGCAGCTCGGATACAGTGAACTATGGCTACACCTTC. Its protein is CASSSDTVNYGYTF.

The chain employs TRBV20-1 and TRBJ1-6; D might be TRBD1 (5 bases). V was shortened by 6 bases and J by 8 bases, with 17 bases between the two germline ends. Germline V gene sequence: CDR1 DFQATT, CDR2 SNEGSKA (reference sequence). This CDR3 spans 14 amino acids. The CDR3 bases are TGCAGTGCCCTATCGGGACTCCCCTATTCACCCCTCCACTTT. Protein sequence: CSALSGLPYSPLHF.

A note on this clonotype: A read error may explain this, as a much larger clone is one base away. The chain joins TRBV6-2 or TRBV6-3 to TRBJ1-5; no clear D. Germline V gene lookup returns CDR1 MNHEY and CDR2 SVGEGT. CDR3 length: 14 amino acids. The CDR3 sequence: CASSYSIRNQSQHF. CDR3 coding DNA: TGTGCCAGCAGTTACTCGATTAGAAATCAGTCCCAGCATTTT.

This clonotype occurred a few times. The rearrangement uses TRBV9 and TRBJ2-3, with D perhaps TRBD2 (5 bases). The germline gives CDR1 SGDLS, CDR2 YYNGEE. The CDR3 consists of 14 residues. The V and J ends lost 0 bases and 2 bases respectively, with 7 bases between them. CDR3 sequence reads: CASSVGGYTDTQYF. In DNA form, the CDR3 reads TGTGCCAGCAGCGTAGGCGGGTACACAGATACGCAGTATTTT. Drawing the rest from reference TRBV9 and TRBJ2-3, the complete variable domain is DSGVTQTPKHLITATGQRVTLRCSPRSGDLSVYWYQQSLDQGLQFLIQYYNGEERAKGNILERFSAQQFPDLHSELNLSSLELGDSALYFCASSVGGYTDTQYFGPGTRLTVL.

This clonotype was observed a few times. The chain has TRBV11-3 and TRBJ2-1; no clear D. V was pared by 2 bases and J by 3 bases, with 11 bases between. The CDR3 is 15 residues long. CDR1 and CDR2 from the germline V gene are SGHNT and YENEEA. This CDR3 reads CASSLTPGIYNEQFF. For the CDR3, the DNA is TGTGCCAGCAGCTTAACACCGGGTATCTACAATGAGCAGTTCTTC.

A few counts support this clonotype. This chain links TRBV11-3 with TRBJ1-1; D is perhaps TRBD1 (6 bases). Germline V gives CDR1 SGHNT, CDR2 YENEEA. This CDR3 is built from 13 residues. V gave up 5 bases and J gave up 4 bases, with 11 bases separating them. The CDR3 is CASSQGIGTEAFF. For the CDR3, the DNA is TGTGCCAGCAGCCAGGGGATAGGCACTGAAGCTTTCTTT.

The rearrangement joins TRBV21-1 to TRBJ2-7; TRBD1 reflects the table's D call only, with no check against the DNA. TRBV21-1 is tagged as a pseudogene. This CDR3 has 12 residues. The CDR3 DNA follows: TGTGCCAGGAGGACAGGGGGCGCTGAGCAGTACTTC. It translates to CARRTGGAEQYF.

This clonotype showed up many times. V and J are TRBV7-2 and TRBJ1-1, with D unresolved. V gave up 1 base and J gave up 0 bases, with 6 bases separating them. CDR1 and CDR2 from the germline V gene are SGHTA and FQGNSA. This CDR3 contains 14 residues. The CDR3 sequence is CASSLGVLNTEAFF. CDR3 sequence (DNA): TGTGCCAGCAGCTTAGGTGTATTGAACACTGAAGCTTTCTTT.

The chain employs TRBV6-2 or TRBV6-3 and TRBJ2-3, with a tentative D call TRBD2 (6 bases). Germline CDR1 reads MNHEY; CDR2 reads SVGEGT. Trimming cost V 11 bases and J 6 bases, with 15 bases left between them. This CDR3 is built from 12 residues. The CDR3 is CAAAGGPDTQYF. CDR3 sequence (DNA): TGTGCCGCAGCCGGGGGACCCGATACGCAGTATTTT.